Shown below are 13 T cell receptor beta chains from a single sample sequenced in a study of Tregs in tolerant kidney transplant recipients. The method was immunoSEQ multiplex PCR; TCRdb's version includes in-frame clones alone and lacks a portion of them. The ten most abundant clones cover more than 6.5% of a sample with 30,000 to 35,000 clones. The material sequenced was CD8+ T cells from blood, taken before the transplant. These receptor sequences come from a human donor who received a combined kidney and bone marrow transplant.

To note about this clone: The read ends 3 residues shy of where the CDR3 ends; the end is completed using the germline J gene. The chain combines TRBV6-2 or TRBV6-3 with TRBJ2-4; a possible D gene is TRBD1 (6 bases). The CDR3 is 12 amino acids. Trimming took off 8 bases at V and 8 bases at J, with 13 bases between the two ends. Germline V lookup: CDR1 MNHEY, CDR2 SVGEGT. CDR3 amino acids: CASAAGEHIQYF. CDR3 DNA, as far as it was read: TGTGCCAGCGCGGCAGGGGAACACATT.

Regarding this clone: The read terminates 3 residues before the CDR3 end, so the remaining end is supplied by the germline J gene. The chain is built from TRBV19 and TRBJ2-7; 9 positions agree with TRBD2. CDR3 length: 15 amino acids. Germline CDR1 and CDR2: LNHDA and SQIVND (reference sequence). V shed 5 bases, J shed 4 bases, and the junction held 9 bases outside the gene matches. The covered CDR3 bases are TGTGCCAGTAGTTTCTCTAGCGGGAATGGTTACGAG. It encodes CASSFSSGNGYE. The whole CDR3 reads CASSFSSGNGYEQYF.

On this clone: The read stops 3 residues short of the end of the CDR3; the missing end is completed from the germline J gene. The rearrangement links TRBV2 to TRBJ1-4; 7 positions agree with TRBD1. Germline V lookup: CDR1 SNHLY, CDR2 FYNNEI. This CDR3 comprises 13 residues. The junction had 6 bases not matched to a gene; V was cut back by 8 bases and J by 6 bases. The CDR3 protein is CASEDRFDEKLFF. CDR3 bases read: TGTGCCAGCGAGGACAGGTTCGATGAAAAA.

CDR3 loop: CSARGPRLAGVAYEQYF. The CDR3 bases that were read are TGCAGTGCTAGAGGCCCCCGACTAGCGGGCGTTGCCTACGAG. This chain connects TRBV20-1 to TRBJ2-7; 10 nucleotides agree with TRBD2. The DNA ends 3 residues before the CDR3 does, and the rest of the CDR3 is filled in from the germline J gene. In germline, CDR1 is DFQATT, CDR2 SNEGSKA (reference sequence). This CDR3 has 17 amino acids. The V segment lost 1 base and the J segment 2 bases; nucleotides outside the gene matches: 11.

CDR3 DNA, as far as it was read: TGTGCCAGCAGTGACCCCCCGACAGGGCTTTTCGAG. It specifies CASSDPPTGLFE. Given in full, the CDR3 is CASSDPPTGLFEQYF. This rearrangement joins TRBV6-1 to TRBJ2-7, with 7 bases matching TRBD1. The read stops 3 residues short of the end of the CDR3; the missing end is completed from the germline J gene. V dropped 3 bases and J dropped 6; count of bases not matched to a gene: 11. Germline V gene data show CDR1 as MNHNS and CDR2 as SASEGT. The CDR3 contains 15 residues.

For this clone: The sequenced fragment ends 3 residues before the CDR3 boundary, so the rest is inferred from the germline J gene. The V call is TRBV2, the J call TRBJ2-5; the D is unclear. The CDR3 contains 14 residues. Trimming cost V 5 bases and J 0 bases, with 10 bases left between them. Germline V gives CDR1 SNHLY, CDR2 FYNNEI. The CDR3 bases that were read are TGTGCCAGCAGTTCCGACACATACCAAGAGACC. Translated: CASSSDTYQET. The entire CDR3 protein is CASSSDTYQETQYF.

About this clone itself: The DNA ends 3 residues before the CDR3 does, and the rest of the CDR3 is filled in from the germline J gene. The chain links TRBV7-6 to TRBJ2-7; 13 bases align to TRBD2. Germline V lookup: CDR1 SGHVS, CDR2 FNYEAQ. CDR3 size: 15 residues. V was clipped by 5 bases and J by 5 bases; unmatched bases: 6. CDR3 DNA (partial): TGTGCCAGCAGCCCCGGACTAGCGGGAGTTCACGAG. Translated, it gives CASSPGLAGVHE. The full CDR3 is CASSPGLAGVHEQYF.

Remarks on this clone: The DNA ends 3 residues before the CDR3 does, and the rest of the CDR3 is filled in from the germline J gene. This chain links TRBV5-6 with TRBJ2-7, with D perhaps being TRBD1 or TRBD2 (7 bases each). Germline CDR1 and CDR2: SGHDT and YYEEEE. The CDR3 runs to 15 residues. Trimming cost V 4 bases and J 3 bases, with 17 bases left between them. The DNA read from the CDR3 is TGTGCCAGCAGCCCGGGGAGGGGGCGCATCTACGAG. Translated: CASSPGRGRIYE. The CDR3 in its entirety is CASSPGRGRIYEQYF.

As for this clone: Sequencing ends 3 residues short of the CDR3 end; the germline J gene provides the rest. This chain connects TRBV6-2 or TRBV6-3 to TRBJ1-5, with 10 bases lining up with TRBD1. The germline CDR1 and CDR2 sequences are MNHEY and SVGEGT. The trim removed 8 bases at V and 4 bases at J, leaving 8 bases unmatched. CDR3 length: 15 amino acids. The CDR3: CASRGGQGTNQPQHF. The covered CDR3 bases are TGTGCCAGCCGGGGGGGACAGGGGACGAATCAGCCC.

Comments on this clone: The sequence runs out 3 residues before the end of the CDR3; the remainder is reconstructed from the germline J gene. This chain links TRBV18 with TRBJ2-1; 15 bases are a match to TRBD2. The J segment lost 1 base and the V segment lost 3 bases, leaving 4 bases of the junction unmatched. This CDR3 spans 18 amino acids. The V gene's germline CDR1 is KGHSH and CDR2 LQKENI. CDR3 sequence: CASSPGLAGGPSYNEQFF. The CDR3 DNA, read in part, is TGTGCCAGCTCACCCGGACTAGCGGGAGGGCCGTCCTACAATGAG.

Concerning this clone itself: Sequencing ends 3 residues short of the CDR3 end; the germline J gene provides the rest. This sequence joins TRBV7-2 and TRBJ1-1; 9 nucleotides align to TRBD1. The CDR3 spans 15 residues. V shed 2 bases, J shed 3 bases, and the junction held 4 bases outside the gene matches. Germline V gene sequence: CDR1 SGHTA, CDR2 FQGNSA. Incomplete CDR3 DNA: TGTGCCAGCAGCTTACCCGGACAGGGGTACACTGAA. The encoded protein is CASSLPGQGYTE. The CDR3 as a whole reads CASSLPGQGYTEAFF.

CDR3 sequence reads: CASSPVPRINEKLFF. The sequenced part of the CDR3 DNA is TGTGCCAGCAGCCCCGTCCCCAGAATTAATGAAAAA. The rearrangement links TRBV7-8 to TRBJ1-4; D not certain. The read falls 3 residues short of the CDR3 end, and the missing part is taken from the germline J gene. The CDR3 sequence is 15 residues long. Germline assignment: CDR1 SGHVS and CDR2 FQNEAQ. V was shortened by 5 bases and J by 4 bases, with 14 bases between the two germline ends. The variable domain in full, with the rest retrieved from reference TRBV7-8 and TRBJ1-4, is GAGVSQSPRYKVAKRGQDVALRCDPISGHVSLFWYQQALGQGPEFLTYFQNEAQLDKSGLPSDRFFAERPEGSVSTLKIQRTQQEDSAVYLCASSPVPRINEKLFFGSGTQLSVL.

A remark on this clone: The read ends 3 residues before the CDR3 terminus; that terminus is restored from the germline J gene. The chain recombines TRBV10-3 with TRBJ1-1; 7 positions match TRBD1. Looked up from germline, CDR1 is ENHRY and CDR2 is SYGVKD. The CDR3 has 15 residues. The junction had 11 bases not matched to a gene; V was cut back by 6 bases and J by 4 bases. CDR3 bases read: TGTGCCATCAGCCTCAGGGGGGAGCCTGGCACTGAA. Its translation: CAISLRGEPGTE. The whole CDR3 is CAISLRGEPGTEAFF.